This paragraph reports one T cell receptor beta chain. Its specificity is not known. Measured with immunoSEQ multiplex PCR; TCRdb has only the in-frame clones, and not every one. The repertoire holds about 81,000 clones, with 80% to 95% as singletons. The entry originates in a study of T cell responses to AZD1222 COVID-19 vaccine. Study-level points and caveats: Most donors were white British, females outnumbered males, and clonal diversity was possibly underestimated. The repertoires were collected only after the peak T cell response. The span of vaccine-associated CD4 TCRs extended across spike, with dominance at 160-218 and 743-854. Per reports, nearly half of all spike-specific TCRs target regions that are unmutated in variants.

This CDR3 region has 15 residues. After removal of 1 base from V and 4 bases from J, the junction contained 7 bases not matched to a gene. Germline assignment: CDR1 SGHKS and CDR2 YYEKEE (reference sequence). The sample consisted of peripheral blood, taken 28 days after the second AZD1222 dose. The chain couples TRBV5-5 to TRBJ2-7, with 8 bases identical to TRBD2. The clonotype comes from an adult who received the AZD1222 COVID-19 vaccine. The CDR3 protein is CASSLSSGRFYEQYF. CDR3 sequence (DNA): TGTGCCAGCAGCTTGTCCAGCGGGAGATTTTACGAGCAGTACTTC.